Given below is one T cell receptor beta chain in context. No antigen is known for it. The sample comes from a study of radiotherapy plus CTLA-4 blockade in lung cancer. In the study overall: Among patients, approximately 19% showed objective responses, and around 30% had disease control.

Study-wide results and caveats: TCR clones of tumor origin grew in blood after radiotherapy plus ipilimumab.

TCRdb's table, derived via immunoSEQ multiplex PCR, lists solely in-frame clones and lacks some. The sample has about 95,000 clones, around 83% seen once. Per the germline V gene, CDR1 is LNHDA and CDR2 is SQIVND (reference sequence). V trimming: 1 base; J trimming: 4 bases; junction bases outside the gene matches: 3. The CDR3 spans 14 residues. The clonotype comes from a human donor with non-small cell lung cancer who had a partial response to radiotherapy plus ipilimumab. The J gene is TRBJ1-1, the V gene TRBV19; 7 bases align to TRBD1. The specimen comprised peripheral blood, sampled from a patient treated with radiotherapy plus ipilimumab. The CDR3 sequence: CASSIATGPTEAFF. The DNA for the CDR3 is TGTGCCAGTAGTATAGCGACAGGGCCCACTGAAGCTTTCTTT.